The 18 T cell receptor beta chains listed next were all sequenced from one sample in a study of T cells in Graves' hyperthyroidism and ophthalmopathy (dated 2019 in TCRdb). The library was produced with multiplex PCR. Sequencing was performed on an Illumina HiSeq 2000. Amplification of TCR beta CDR3 regions was carried out from RNA transcripts. The TCR CDR3 was subjected to a first round of RT-PCR using the HTBI primer set and the Qiagen OneStep RT-PCR kit. The public reads were reanalyzed by TCRdb: fastp trimming at Q25, MiXCR alignment, in-frame beta chains only. Identical CDR3 proteins give one entry, which carries the most common genes and DNA. For this sample the table gives nearly 750,000 distinct CDR3 sequences, of which roughly a third were detected only once. The leading ten clones occupy less than 35% of the sample. What was sequenced was blood. The receptor set was obtained from a middle-aged woman with Graves' hyperthyroidism.

This clonotype has just a few counts. The chain employs TRBV20-1 and TRBJ1-1, with a weak D call TRBD1 (5 bases). The V and J ends lost 1 base and 6 bases respectively, with 15 bases between them. Germline loops: CDR1 DFQATT, CDR2 SNEGSKA (reference sequence). The CDR3 contains 14 residues. DNA of the CDR3: TGCAGTGCTAGAGCCGGGGCAGGGACCCCTGAAGCTTTCTTT. Its protein is CSARAGAGTPEAFF.

This chain joins TRBV12-3 or TRBV12-4 and TRBJ1-5; D is uncertain. This CDR3 has 14 residues. Trimming left V 5 bases short and J 4 bases short, with 12 bases between. In DNA, the CDR3 is TGTGCCAGCAGTGAATTGGGAGAGAATCAGCCCCAGCATTTT. This codes for CASSELGENQPQHF.

The V call is TRBV15, the J call TRBJ1-1; 10 bases agree with TRBD1. The V gene's germline CDR1 is LNHNV and CDR2 YYDKDF (reference sequence). V trimming: 5 bases; J trimming: 7 bases; junction bases outside the gene matches: 7. This CDR3 is built from 14 residues. The CDR3 protein is CATSATGQGFEAFF. For the CDR3, the DNA is TGTGCCACCAGCGCTACGGGACAGGGGTTTGAAGCTTTCTTT.

This sequence joins TRBV19 and TRBJ1-1; D is perhaps TRBD1 (6 bases). In germline, CDR1 is LNHDA, CDR2 SQIVND (reference sequence). The CDR3 consists of 12 residues. V was shortened by 9 bases and J by 8 bases, with 16 bases between the two germline ends. In nucleotides, the CDR3 is TGTGCCAGCTCAACAAACAGGGTGGAAGCTTTCTTT. It encodes CASSTNRVEAFF.

This clonotype was counted once. The gene calls are TRBV7-9 and TRBJ2-7; D tentatively reads TRBD1 or TRBD2 (6 bases each). The CDR3 is 14 amino acids. Looked up from germline, CDR1 is SEHNR and CDR2 is FQNEAQ (reference sequence). Trimming took off 6 bases at V and 7 bases at J, with 19 bases between the two ends. CDR3: CASSTQGVEGEQYF. In DNA form, the CDR3 reads TGTGCCAGCAGTACACAGGGCGTGGAGGGAGAGCAGTACTTC.

This clonotype appeared a few times. The chain has TRBV6-2 or TRBV6-3 and TRBJ2-5; no definite D call. The CDR3 sequence is 13 residues long. Germline V gene sequence: CDR1 MNHEY, CDR2 SVGEGT. V dropped 0 bases and J dropped 3 bases, with 5 bases sitting between them. CDR3 in amino acids: CASSYSWEETQYF. The CDR3 DNA reads as TGTGCCAGCAGTTACTCATGGGAAGAGACCCAGTACTTC.

Remarks on this clonotype: With a much larger clone just one base away, this may be a read error. This sequence joins TRBV12-3 or TRBV12-4 and TRBJ1-2, with D unresolved. The CDR3 covers 14 residues. CDR3 sequence: CASSLDDGNYGYAF. In DNA form, the CDR3 reads TGTGCCAGCAGTTTAGATGACGGAAACTATGGCTACGCCTTC.

This clonotype showed up many times. This sequence joins TRBV7-2 and TRBJ2-5; 8 nucleotides line up with TRBD1. Looked up from germline, CDR1 is SGHTA and CDR2 is FQGNSA. The CDR3 loop spans 14 amino acids. J gave up 6 bases and V 5 bases, and 8 bases lay outside the gene matches. This CDR3 is CASSRGTGRQTQYF. The DNA for the CDR3 is TGTGCCAGCAGCCGAGGGACAGGCCGGCAGACCCAGTACTTC.

The chain carries TRBV5-1 and TRBJ2-5, with D perhaps matching TRBD2 (5 bases). The CDR3 consists of 14 residues. Trimming pared 1 base from V and 5 bases from J, leaving 12 bases between. CDR1 is SGHRS and CDR2 is YFSETQ in the germline V gene. CDR3: CASSLNGGWETQYF. The CDR3 coding sequence is TGCGCCAGCAGCTTGAACGGCGGGTGGGAGACCCAGTACTTC. Based on the CDR3 plus reference TRBV5-1 and TRBJ2-5, the full variable domain is KAGVTQTPRYLIKTRGQQVTLSCSPISGHRSVSWYQQTPGQGLQFLFEYFSETQRNKGNFPGRFSGRQFSNSRSEMNVSTLELGDSALYLCASSLNGGWETQYFGPGTRLLVL.

This clonotype turned up a few times. V is TRBV14 and J is TRBJ1-5, with D uncertain. The CDR3 sequence is 13 residues long. V was pared by 0 bases and J by 6 bases, with 6 bases between. From germline, CDR1 is SGHDN and CDR2 FVKESK. In nucleotides, the CDR3 is TGTGCCAGCAGCCAAGATCATCGTCAGCCCCAGCATTTT. Protein product: CASSQDHRQPQHF.

With regard to this clonotype: A much larger clone lies one base from this, so it may be a read error. This chain links TRBV20-1 with TRBJ1-1; D remains ambiguous. CDR3 length equals 12 residues. Germline-derived CDR1 and CDR2 are DFQATT and SNEGSKA (reference sequence). CDR3 nucleotide sequence: TGCAGTGTCCCGGCCCCGGTCGTTGAAGTTTTCTTT. It translates to CSVPAPVVEVFF.

In regard to this clonotype: Given the absence of the conserved phenylalanine or tryptophan at the CDR3 end, a read error is likely. The genes are TRBV6-1 and TRBJ1-6; TRBD1 matches at 9 bases. Trimming removed 8 bases from V and 7 bases from J; junction bases left unmatched: 12. This CDR3 has 16 amino acids. Germline V gene sequence: CDR1 MNHNS, CDR2 SASEGT. The CDR3 sequence: CASAGTGHRWNSPLHL. CDR3 in DNA: TGTGCCAGCGCTGGGACAGGGCATCGGTGGAATTCACCCCTCCACCTT.

The V gene is TRBV7-3, the J gene TRBJ1-2; D perhaps matches TRBD1 (6 bases). Germline V gene lookup returns CDR1 SGHTA and CDR2 FQGTGA. The CDR3 is 14 residues long. V was pared by 3 bases and J by 13 bases, with 21 bases between. CDR3 sequence reads: CASSLTAGGARCTF. The CDR3 nucleotides read TGTGCCAGCAGCTTGACGGCCGGGGGCGCGCGCTGCACCTTC.

This chain connects TRBV6-1 to TRBJ2-5; the match to TRBD1 covers 9 bases. The junction had 13 bases not matched to a gene; V was cut back by 6 bases and J by 2 bases. This CDR3 spans 17 amino acids. CDR1 is MNHNS and CDR2 is SASEGT in the germline V gene. CDR3 in DNA: TGTGCCAGCAGCCGATCTGGACAGGGGATTCTTCAAGAGACCCAGTACTTC. Residues: CASSRSGQGILQETQYF.

This clonotype was observed at least ten times. The chain links TRBV14 to TRBJ2-2, with D uncertain. V lost 4 bases, J lost 0 bases, and 9 bases lay in between. Germline values: CDR1 SGHDN, CDR2 FVKESK. The CDR3 length is 15 residues. The CDR3 DNA sequence: TGTGCCAGCAGCCGAGAGATCGCGAACACCGGGGAGCTGTTTTTT. Its protein is CASSREIANTGELFF.

This clonotype was observed a few times. The chain joins TRBV9 to TRBJ1-2; D remains unclear. V gave up 0 bases and J gave up 5 bases, with 5 bases separating them. Germline CDR1 reads SGDLS; CDR2 reads YYNGEE. The CDR3 sequence is 12 residues long. The CDR3 region is CASSVGGYGYTF. The CDR3 coding sequence is TGTGCCAGCAGCGTAGGCGGATATGGCTACACCTTC.

V is TRBV7-9 and J is TRBJ1-6; TRBD1 aligns across 7 bases. The ends lost 8 bases at V and 9 bases at J; junction bases unmatched: 7. The CDR3 has 13 residues. Germline values: CDR1 SEHNR, CDR2 FQNEAQ (reference sequence). The CDR3 here is CASPGTASSPLHF. CDR3 sequence (DNA): TGTGCCAGCCCCGGGACAGCTAGTTCACCCCTCCACTTT.

This clonotype was recorded a few times. The chain has TRBV12-3 or TRBV12-4 and TRBJ1-3, with TRBD1 matching over 9 bases. The CDR3 spans 15 residues. Unmatched junction bases numbered 6, after V lost 5 bases and J lost 4 bases. The CDR3 sequence is CASSDTGGIGNTIYF. DNA for the CDR3: TGTGCCAGCAGTGATACAGGGGGCATCGGAAACACCATATATTTT.